What follows are 20 T cell receptor beta chains derived from one specimen sequenced in a study of early stage breast cancer tumors. Sequenced by immunoSEQ multiplex PCR; TCRdb stores in-frame clones only, minus some. The sample lists 60,000 to 75,000 clones; approximately 80% were seen once. Sequencing was performed on blood. All receptors derive from a person aged 35 to 50 with breast cancer.

V usage is TRBV28 and J usage is TRBJ1-1; no definite D call. Trimming removed 8 bases from V and 0 bases from J, with 16 bases in between. The germline V gene has CDR1 MDHEN and CDR2 SYDVKM. CDR3 size: 15 residues. The CDR3 region has the DNA TGTGCCAGCGCGGTGGACCGCCGCCTGAACACTGAAGCTTTCTTT. As protein: CASAVDRRLNTEAFF.

This clone was found a few times. The gene calls are TRBV5-1 and TRBJ2-3; D unclear. CDR1 SGHRS and CDR2 YFSETQ come from the germline V gene. The CDR3 is 14 residues long. Trimming took 2 bases from V and 0 from J, leaving 7 bases between them. CDR3 loop: CASSLSDSTDTQYF. Here the CDR3 DNA reads TGCGCCAGCAGCTTATCCGATAGCACAGATACGCAGTATTTT. Full variable domain (outside the CDR3, taken from reference TRBV5-1 and TRBJ2-3): KAGVTQTPRYLIKTRGQQVTLSCSPISGHRSVSWYQQTPGQGLQFLFEYFSETQRNKGNFPGRFSGRQFSNSRSEMNVSTLELGDSALYLCASSLSDSTDTQYFGPGTRLTVL.

Only a few counts were recorded for this clone. The gene calls are TRBV19 and TRBJ1-5; the D gene is possibly TRBD1 (6 bases). This CDR3 is built from 13 residues. Trimming cost V 6 bases and J 2 bases, with 8 bases left between them. CDR1 is LNHDA, CDR2 SQIVND, per germline (reference sequence). Here the CDR3 reads CASSRGRNQPQHF. DNA of the CDR3: TGTGCCAGTAGCAGGGGCCGCAATCAGCCCCAGCATTTT. The full variable domain, in which reference TRBV19 and TRBJ1-5 provide the parts outside the CDR3, is DGGITQSPKYLFRKEGQNVTLSCEQNLNHDAMYWYRQDPGQGLRLIYYSQIVNDFQKGDIAEGYSVSREKKESFPLTVTSAQKNPTAFYLCASSRGRNQPQHFGDGTRLSIL.

The rearrangement joins TRBV7-6 to TRBJ1-3; D is unresolved. The germline V and J ends were trimmed by 0 bases and 3 bases, with 9 bases remaining between them. The CDR3 loop spans 15 amino acids. CDR1 is SGHVS, CDR2 FNYEAQ, per germline. In nucleotides, the CDR3 is TGTGCCAGCAGCTTAGCAGCTGCTTATGGAAACACCATATATTTT. Its translation: CASSLAAAYGNTIYF.

This chain connects TRBV19 to TRBJ1-1, with TRBD1 matching 7 bases. The CDR3 runs to 17 residues. Germline CDR1 reads LNHDA; CDR2 reads SQIVND (reference sequence). The V gene end was trimmed by 4 bases and the J gene end by 2 bases; junction bases not matched to a gene: 13. As DNA, the CDR3 is TGTGCCAGTAGTACAATGACAGGGACTAGATCAAACACTGAAGCTTTCTTT. It specifies CASSTMTGTRSNTEAFF.

This chain uses TRBV6-6 with TRBJ1-1; D is possibly TRBD1 (5 bases). V lost 2 bases, J lost 5 bases, and 12 bases lay in between. Germline V gene lookup returns CDR1 MNHNY and CDR2 SVGAGI (reference sequence). This CDR3 spans 14 amino acids. The CDR3 is CASSYEGPWTEAFF. DNA of the CDR3: TGTGCCAGCAGTTACGAGGGGCCGTGGACTGAAGCTTTCTTT.

This rearrangement joins TRBV6-6 to TRBJ1-5, with D unresolved. CDR3 size: 15 residues. The germline V gene has CDR1 MNHNY and CDR2 SVGAGI (reference sequence). V was shortened by 0 bases and J by 1 base, with 7 bases between the two germline ends. The CDR3 protein is CASSYSLDSNQPQHF. The CDR3 nucleotides are TGTGCCAGCAGTTACTCATTGGACAGCAATCAGCCCCAGCATTTT.

The V gene is TRBV4-1, the J gene TRBJ1-3; D not resolved. Germline V gene lookup returns CDR1 MGHRA and CDR2 YSYEKL. V was shortened by 4 bases and J by 4 bases, with 14 bases between the two germline ends. The CDR3 runs 15 residues. In DNA form, the CDR3 reads TGCGCCAGCAGCCGACGGGCCCTTGAAGGAAACACCATATATTTT. Protein: CASSRRALEGNTIYF.

The chain recombines TRBV6-1 with TRBJ2-7, with D possibly TRBD1 on 5 matching bases. The CDR3 has 14 amino acids. Trimming pared 4 bases from V and 2 bases from J, leaving 12 bases between. CDR1 is MNHNS, CDR2 SASEGT, per germline. CDR3 sequence: CASSVVDSAYEQYF. In nucleotides, the CDR3 is TGTGCCAGCAGTGTTGTAGACAGTGCCTACGAGCAGTACTTC.

This rearrangement joins TRBV6-4 to TRBJ2-7; 7 positions match TRBD1. Germline V gene data show CDR1 as MRHNA and CDR2 as SNTAGT. The CDR3 length is 12 residues. The ends lost 4 bases at V and 4 bases at J; junction bases unmatched: 1. The CDR3 region is CASSGTGYEQYF. As DNA, the CDR3 is TGTGCCAGCAGTGGGACAGGTTACGAGCAGTACTTC.

V usage is TRBV7-3 and J usage is TRBJ1-2; no clear D gene. With 0 bases removed from V and 5 bases from J, the gap between germline ends came to 10 bases. CDR1 is SGHTA, CDR2 FQGTGA, per germline. This CDR3 has 14 amino acids. The CDR3 is CASSLTPGSYGYTF. The CDR3 bases are TGTGCCAGCAGCTTAACTCCGGGTTCGTATGGCTACACCTTC.

The chain joins TRBV5-1 to TRBJ2-1, with 15 bases lining up with TRBD2. Trimming at V came to 4 bases and at J to 9 bases, leaving 5 bases not matched to a gene. The CDR3 length is 15 residues. Germline loops: CDR1 SGHRS, CDR2 YFSETQ. The CDR3 DNA reads TGCGCCAGCAGCGTGGGACTAGCGGGAGGTTCTGAGCAGTTCTTC. Residues: CASSVGLAGGSEQFF.

The chain is built from TRBV4-1 and TRBJ1-5, with D uncertain. Germline CDR1 reads MGHRA; CDR2 reads YSYEKL. With 2 bases removed from V and 4 bases from J, the gap between germline ends came to 6 bases. The CDR3 consists of 13 residues. CDR3 bases: TGCGCCAGCAGCCAACGGCCGAATCAGCCCCAGCATTTT. Its protein is CASSQRPNQPQHF.

CDR3 in DNA: TGCGCCAGCAGCCGTACGAGCGCTACCTACAATGAGCAGTTCTTC. This sequence encodes CASSRTSATYNEQFF. The V call is TRBV5-1, the J call TRBJ2-1; D uncertain. The CDR3 runs 15 residues. CDR1 SGHRS and CDR2 YFSETQ come from the germline V gene. V lost 4 bases and J 2 bases, leaving 13 bases between the germline ends.

This clone is a singleton in its sample. This chain links TRBV19 with TRBJ1-2; 9 positions match TRBD1. The V segment lost 7 bases and the J segment 6 bases; nucleotides outside the gene matches: 15. From germline, CDR1 is LNHDA and CDR2 SQIVND (reference sequence). This CDR3 is built from 16 residues. CDR3 in amino acids: CASNRKGTGIFDGYTF. The DNA of the CDR3 is TGTGCCAGTAATCGTAAGGGGACAGGGATTTTCGATGGCTACACCTTC.

The chain employs TRBV7-3 and TRBJ2-1, with TRBD2 matching over 12 bases. Germline V CDR1 and CDR2: SGHTA, FQGTGA. V lost 6 bases, J lost 4 bases, and 4 bases stayed unmatched. The CDR3 runs to 15 residues. The CDR3 sequence is CASSSGLAGYNEQFF. Here the CDR3 DNA reads TGTGCCAGCAGTTCCGGACTAGCGGGGTACAATGAGCAGTTCTTC.

The DNA of the CDR3 is TGTGCCAGCAGCTCCCCACAGGGAGGAACTGAAGCTTTCTTT. Encoded protein: CASSSPQGGTEAFF. The chain is built from TRBV5-4 and TRBJ1-1; D possibly corresponds to TRBD1 (6 bases). V was pared by 3 bases and J by 5 bases, with 14 bases between. CDR3 length: 14 amino acids. Per the germline V gene, CDR1 is SGHNT and CDR2 is YYREEE (reference sequence).

This chain joins TRBV6-5 and TRBJ1-5; TRBD1 matches 8 bases. Germline CDR1 and CDR2: MNHEY and SVGAGI. The length of the CDR3 is 15 residues. The junction had 8 bases not matched to a gene; V was cut back by 6 bases and J by 4 bases. The CDR3 reads CASSPWTGSNQPQHF. In DNA, the CDR3 is TGTGCCAGCAGCCCCTGGACAGGGTCAAATCAGCCCCAGCATTTT.

This clone appeared a few times. The chain recombines TRBV16 with TRBJ2-1; 8 nucleotides align to TRBD1. V shed 4 bases, J shed 9 bases, and the junction held 2 bases outside the gene matches. CDR1 and CDR2 (germline): KGHSY, FQNENV. The CDR3 runs to 12 residues. CDR3 nucleotides: TGTGCCAGCAGCCGCGACAGGGGTGAGCAGTTCTTC. Protein: CASSRDRGEQFF.

This CDR3 reads CASSYLAGEGETQYF. The DNA of the CDR3 is TGTGCCAGCAGCTACCTCGCGGGAGAGGGAGAGACCCAGTACTTC. J is TRBJ2-5 and V is TRBV6-6, with 7 bases that match TRBD2. From germline, CDR1 is MNHNY and CDR2 SVGAGI (reference sequence). The CDR3 length is 15 residues. J lost 4 bases, V lost 6 bases, and 11 bases had no gene match.